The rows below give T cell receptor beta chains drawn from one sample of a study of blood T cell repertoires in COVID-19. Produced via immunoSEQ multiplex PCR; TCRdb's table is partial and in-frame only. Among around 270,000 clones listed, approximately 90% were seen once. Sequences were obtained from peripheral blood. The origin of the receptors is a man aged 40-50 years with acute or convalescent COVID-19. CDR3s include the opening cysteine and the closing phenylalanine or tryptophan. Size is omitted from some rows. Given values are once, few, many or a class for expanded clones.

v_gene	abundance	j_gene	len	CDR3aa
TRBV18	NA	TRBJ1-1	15	CASSPRHTGGTEAFF
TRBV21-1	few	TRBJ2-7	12	CASMLTPYEQYF
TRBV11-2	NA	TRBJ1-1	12	CASSSSNTEAFF
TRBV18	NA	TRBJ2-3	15	CASSPGLPGTDTQYF
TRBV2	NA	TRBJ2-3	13	CASLERGTDTQYF
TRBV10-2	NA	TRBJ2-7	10	CASQANEQYF
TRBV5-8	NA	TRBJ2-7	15	CASSLAASVGHEQYF
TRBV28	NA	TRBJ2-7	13	CASSPDMSYEQYF
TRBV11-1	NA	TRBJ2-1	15	CASSLDSGETNEQFF
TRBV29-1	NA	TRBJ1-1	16	CSASGTEGRVNTEAFF
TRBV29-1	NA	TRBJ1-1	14	CSVVTVIEGTEAFF
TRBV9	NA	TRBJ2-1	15	CASSVNAGGYNEQFF
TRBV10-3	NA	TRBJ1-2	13	CAISEYRGYGYTF
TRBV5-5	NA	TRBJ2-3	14	CASSLLAGTDTQYF
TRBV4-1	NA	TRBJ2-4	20	CASSQDNSLAGGRTKNIQYF
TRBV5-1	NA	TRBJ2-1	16	CASSLEGQGTDNEQFF
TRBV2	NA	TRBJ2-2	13	CASKGHYTGELFF